This entry features one T cell receptor (beta chain) sequence. The antigen is not known. The sample is drawn from a study of CD8+ T cells in alopecia areata. Study information: The study gave treated patients oral tofacitinib at 5 to 10 mg twice daily. A 6-month period off drug followed tofacitinib, which lasted 6 to 18 months. Study-wide results and limits: Mouse data revealed clearer TCR sharing than patient data did, a gap possibly tied to HLA. Across lesional scalp, and particularly alopecia totalis/universalis, clonality surpassed that of normal scalp.

There are 15 residues in the CDR3. CDR1 and CDR2 (germline): SGHDT, YYEEEE. J was trimmed by 2 bases and V by 4 bases; bases with no gene match: 3. Sequencing templates came from extracted RNA that was reverse transcribed into cDNA. Using immunoSEQ multiplex PCR, the repertoire was profiled, and TCRdb retains in-frame clones only, with some absent. In the table there are 150,000 to 200,000 clones, about 70% of which are singletons. V and J are TRBV5-6 and TRBJ1-5, with 10 bases identical to TRBD1. The TCR originated in a human donor with alopecia areata. The sequenced sample was CD8+ T cells sorted from blood, obtained at week 0. Here the CDR3 reads CASSPGTGGNQPQHF. The CDR3, as DNA: TGTGCCAGCAGCCCCGGGACAGGGGGCAATCAGCCCCAGCATTTT.